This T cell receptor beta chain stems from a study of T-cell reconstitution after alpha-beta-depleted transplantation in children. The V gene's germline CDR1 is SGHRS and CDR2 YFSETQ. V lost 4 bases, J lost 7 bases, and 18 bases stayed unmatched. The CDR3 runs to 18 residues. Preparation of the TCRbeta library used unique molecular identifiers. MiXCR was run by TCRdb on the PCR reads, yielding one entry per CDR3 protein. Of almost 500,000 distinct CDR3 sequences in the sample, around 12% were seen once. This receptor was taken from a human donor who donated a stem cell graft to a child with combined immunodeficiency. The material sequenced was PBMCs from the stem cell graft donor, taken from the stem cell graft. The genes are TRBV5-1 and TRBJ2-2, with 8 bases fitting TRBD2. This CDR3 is CASSPPAGGARIHGELFF. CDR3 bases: TGCGCCAGCAGCCCCCCGGCCGGGGGGGCCAGAATTCACGGGGAGCTGTTTTTT.